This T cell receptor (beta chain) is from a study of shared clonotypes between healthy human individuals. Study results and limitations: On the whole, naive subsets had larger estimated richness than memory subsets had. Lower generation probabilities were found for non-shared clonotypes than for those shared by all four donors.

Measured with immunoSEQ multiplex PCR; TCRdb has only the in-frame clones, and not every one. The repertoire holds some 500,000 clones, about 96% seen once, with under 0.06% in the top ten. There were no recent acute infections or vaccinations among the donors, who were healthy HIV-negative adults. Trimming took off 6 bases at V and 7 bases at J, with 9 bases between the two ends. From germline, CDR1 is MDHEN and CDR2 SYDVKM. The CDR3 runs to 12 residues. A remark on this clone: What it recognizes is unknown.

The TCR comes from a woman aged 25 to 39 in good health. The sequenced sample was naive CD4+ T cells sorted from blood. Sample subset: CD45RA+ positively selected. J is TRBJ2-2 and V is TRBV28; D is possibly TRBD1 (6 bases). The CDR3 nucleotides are TGTGCCAGCAGCACAGGGAACGGGGAGCTGTTTTTT. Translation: CASSTGNGELFF.